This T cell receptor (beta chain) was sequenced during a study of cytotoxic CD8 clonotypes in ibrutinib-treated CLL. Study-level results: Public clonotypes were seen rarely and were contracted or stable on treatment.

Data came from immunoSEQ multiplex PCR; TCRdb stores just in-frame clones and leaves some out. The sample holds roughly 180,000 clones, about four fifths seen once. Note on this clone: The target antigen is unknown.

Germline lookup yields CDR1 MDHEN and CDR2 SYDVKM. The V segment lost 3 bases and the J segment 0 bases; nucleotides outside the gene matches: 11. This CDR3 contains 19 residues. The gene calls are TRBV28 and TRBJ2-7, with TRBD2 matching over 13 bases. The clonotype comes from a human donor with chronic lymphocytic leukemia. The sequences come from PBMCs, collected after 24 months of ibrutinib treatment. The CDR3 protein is CASSLPTSGRTSHSYEQYF. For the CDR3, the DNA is TGTGCCAGCAGTTTGCCGACTAGCGGGAGGACTTCCCACTCCTACGAGCAGTACTTC.